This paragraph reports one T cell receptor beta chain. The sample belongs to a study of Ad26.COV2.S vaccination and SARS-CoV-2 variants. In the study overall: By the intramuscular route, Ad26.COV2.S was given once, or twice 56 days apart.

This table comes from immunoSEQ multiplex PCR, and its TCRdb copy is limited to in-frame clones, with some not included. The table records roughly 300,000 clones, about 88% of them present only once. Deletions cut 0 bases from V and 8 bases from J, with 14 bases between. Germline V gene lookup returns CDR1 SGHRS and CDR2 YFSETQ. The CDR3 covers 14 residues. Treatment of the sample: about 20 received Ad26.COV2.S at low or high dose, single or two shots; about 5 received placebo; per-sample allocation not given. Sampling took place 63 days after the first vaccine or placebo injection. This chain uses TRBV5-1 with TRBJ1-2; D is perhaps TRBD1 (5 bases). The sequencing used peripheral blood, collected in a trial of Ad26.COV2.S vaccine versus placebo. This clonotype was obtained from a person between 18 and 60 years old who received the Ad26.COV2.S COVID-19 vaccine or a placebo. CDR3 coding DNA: TGCGCCAGCAGCTTGGAGACAGAGGGAGAGGGCTACACCTTC. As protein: CASSLETEGEGYTF.